Listed below are T cell receptor beta chains from one sample, sequenced in a study of control samples from healthy donors and cancer patients. Libraries were prepared by immunoSEQ multiplex PCR; TCRdb keeps only in-frame clonotypes and omits some of them. The table lists under 200,000 clones, around 92% of them singletons. Sequencing used blood. Every receptor here comes from a young woman in good health. Both conserved end residues are part of each CDR3. The D gene is left open where the match is weak. Clone size is stated in some rows and not others, as once, few, many or a class when expanded.

abundance: .
len: 15
j_gene: TRBJ1-3
v_gene: TRBV11-3
d_gene: TRBD1
CDR3aa: CASSSPTGDGNTIYF
CDR3nt: TGTGCCAGCAGCTCCCCAACAGGGGATGGAAACACCATATATTTT

abundance: .
len: 18
j_gene: TRBJ1-4
v_gene: TRBV15
d_gene: TRBD1
CDR3aa: CATSRDWGQGAGSEKLFF
CDR3nt: TGTGCCACCAGCAGAGATTGGGGACAGGGGGCGGGGAGTGAAAAACTGTTTTTT

abundance: .
len: 13
j_gene: TRBJ2-1
v_gene: TRBV5-3
d_gene: TRBD2
CDR3aa: CARPGLAGQEQFF
CDR3nt: TGTGCCAGGCCGGGACTAGCGGGTCAGGAGCAGTTCTTC

abundance: .
len: 17
j_gene: TRBJ2-4
v_gene: TRBV27
d_gene: .
CDR3aa: CASSLFGEGRAKNIQYF
CDR3nt: TGTGCCAGCAGTTTATTCGGGGAAGGTAGAGCCAAAAACATTCAGTACTTC

abundance: .
len: 14
j_gene: TRBJ2-5
v_gene: TRBV7-9
d_gene: TRBD1
CDR3aa: CASSRTGPEETQYF
CDR3nt: TGTGCCAGCAGCCGGACAGGGCCCGAAGAGACCCAGTACTTC

abundance: .
len: 12
j_gene: TRBJ2-1
v_gene: TRBV15
d_gene: .
CDR3aa: CATSRDWQKVFF
CDR3nt: TGTGCCACCAGCAGAGATTGGCAGAAGGTGTTCTTC

abundance: once
len: 12
j_gene: TRBJ1-1
v_gene: TRBV5-1
d_gene: .
CDR3aa: CASSTGNTEAFF
CDR3nt: TGCGCCAGCAGTACGGGGAACACTGAAGCTTTCTTT

abundance: .
len: 16
j_gene: TRBJ2-2
v_gene: TRBV9
d_gene: .
CDR3aa: CASSVGVSPNTGELFF
CDR3nt: TGTGCCAGCAGCGTAGGGGTTAGCCCGAACACCGGGGAGCTGTTTTTT

abundance: .
len: 17
j_gene: TRBJ1-5
v_gene: TRBV19
d_gene: TRBD1
CDR3aa: CASSMWGQGGNNQPQHF
CDR3nt: TGTGCCAGTAGTATGTGGGGGCAGGGGGGAAACAATCAGCCCCAGCATTTT

abundance: .
len: 14
j_gene: TRBJ2-3
v_gene: TRBV7-2
d_gene: TRBD2
CDR3aa: CASRRLASTDTQYF
CDR3nt: TGTGCCAGCAGGAGACTAGCGAGCACAGATACGCAGTATTTT

abundance: .
len: 14
j_gene: TRBJ1-2
v_gene: TRBV7-8
d_gene: TRBD1
CDR3aa: CASSRDSTNYGYTF
CDR3nt: TGTGCCAGCAGCCGGGACAGCACTAACTATGGCTACACCTTC

abundance: .
len: 13
j_gene: TRBJ1-2
v_gene: TRBV11-1
d_gene: .
CDR3aa: CASSLVRNYGYTF
CDR3nt: TGTGCCAGCAGCTTAGTTCGTAACTATGGCTACACCTTC

abundance: many
len: 14
j_gene: TRBJ1-3
v_gene: TRBV27
d_gene: TRBD1
CDR3aa: CASWDRGIGNTIYF
CDR3nt: TGTGCCAGCTGGGACAGGGGTATCGGAAACACCATATATTTT

abundance: .
len: 15
j_gene: TRBJ1-6
v_gene: TRBV7-3
d_gene: TRBD1
CDR3aa: CASSPWTGERSPLHF
CDR3nt: TGTGCCAGCAGTCCCTGGACAGGGGAGCGTTCACCCCTCCACTTT

abundance: .
len: 15
j_gene: TRBJ2-3
v_gene: TRBV5-1
d_gene: .
CDR3aa: CASSLEGVSTDTQYF
CDR3nt: TGCGCCAGCAGCTTGGAGGGTGTTAGCACAGATACGCAGTATTTT

abundance: .
len: 12
j_gene: TRBJ1-2
v_gene: TRBV28
d_gene: .
CDR3aa: CASSLFQGGYTF
CDR3nt: TGTGCCAGCAGTTTATTCCAGGGTGGCTACACCTTC

abundance: .
len: 14
j_gene: TRBJ2-7
v_gene: TRBV9
d_gene: TRBD2
CDR3aa: CASSTRDYSYEQYF
CDR3nt: TGTGCCAGCAGCACCCGGGACTACTCCTACGAGCAGTACTTC

abundance: .
len: 14
j_gene: TRBJ2-7
v_gene: TRBV4-1
d_gene: TRBD2
CDR3aa: CASSQDWGGYEQYF
CDR3nt: TGCGCCAGCAGCCAAGATTGGGGGGGCTACGAGCAGTACTTC

abundance: .
len: 16
j_gene: TRBJ2-7
v_gene: TRBV15
d_gene: .
CDR3aa: CATSRVGGRNSYEQYF
CDR3nt: TGTGCCACCAGCAGAGTTGGAGGGAGGAACTCCTACGAGCAGTACTTC

abundance: .
len: 15
j_gene: TRBJ2-1
v_gene: TRBV7-9
d_gene: TRBD2
CDR3aa: CASSRGTSTYNEQFF
CDR3nt: TGTGCCAGCAGCCGAGGGACTAGCACATACAATGAGCAGTTCTTC

abundance: .
len: 16
j_gene: TRBJ2-1
v_gene: TRBV6-2/TRBV6-3
d_gene: TRBD2
CDR3aa: CASSYSTSGLYNEQFF
CDR3nt: TGTGCCAGCAGTTACTCGACTAGCGGGCTCTACAATGAGCAGTTCTTC

abundance: .
len: 15
j_gene: TRBJ2-2
v_gene: TRBV24-1
d_gene: .
CDR3aa: CATSDIHRDSGELFF
CDR3nt: TGTGCCACCAGTGATATACACAGGGATTCCGGGGAGCTGTTTTTT

abundance: .
len: 13
j_gene: TRBJ1-5
v_gene: TRBV7-9
d_gene: .
CDR3aa: CASSLSDNQPQHF
CDR3nt: TGTGCCAGCAGCTTAAGCGACAATCAGCCCCAGCATTTT

abundance: .
len: 15
j_gene: TRBJ1-1
v_gene: TRBV4-1
d_gene: TRBD1
CDR3aa: CASSHGTGRNTEAFF
CDR3nt: TGCGCCAGCAGCCATGGGACAGGGCGGAACACTGAAGCTTTCTTT

abundance: .
len: 14
j_gene: TRBJ1-6
v_gene: TRBV18
d_gene: .
CDR3aa: CASSPQGYNSPLHF
CDR3nt: TGTGCCAGCTCACCACAGGGGTATAATTCACCCCTCCACTTT

abundance: .
len: 12
j_gene: TRBJ1-2
v_gene: TRBV29-1
d_gene: .
CDR3aa: CSVETSVYGYTF
CDR3nt: TGCAGCGTTGAAACTTCGGTCTATGGCTACACCTTC

abundance: .
len: 16
j_gene: TRBJ2-3
v_gene: TRBV24-1
d_gene: TRBD2
CDR3aa: CATSDPGTSSTDTQYF
CDR3nt: TGTGCCACCAGTGACCCCGGGACTAGCAGCACAGATACGCAGTATTTT

abundance: .
len: 13
j_gene: TRBJ2-5
v_gene: TRBV3-1/TRBV3-2
d_gene: TRBD1
CDR3aa: CASSHNRGETQYF
CDR3nt: TGTGCCAGCAGCCACAACAGGGGAGAGACCCAGTACTTC

abundance: .
len: 16
j_gene: TRBJ2-1
v_gene: TRBV13
d_gene: TRBD2
CDR3aa: CASSLEASGNYNEQFF
CDR3nt: TGTGCCAGCAGCTTAGAGGCTAGCGGGAACTACAATGAGCAGTTCTTC

abundance: .
len: 12
j_gene: TRBJ2-7
v_gene: TRBV28
d_gene: .
CDR3aa: CASMGGGYEQYF
CDR3nt: TGTGCCAGCATGGGGGGAGGCTACGAGCAGTACTTC

abundance: .
len: 15
j_gene: TRBJ1-3
v_gene: TRBV24-1
d_gene: TRBD1
CDR3aa: CATSESGTGGNTIYF
CDR3nt: TGTGCCACCAGTGAATCCGGGACAGGGGGAAACACCATATATTTT

abundance: once
len: 14
j_gene: TRBJ1-4
v_gene: TRBV7-9
d_gene: .
CDR3aa: CASSLLGGNEKLFF
CDR3nt: TGTGCCAGCAGCTTATTGGGGGGTAATGAAAAACTGTTTTTT

abundance: .
len: 14
j_gene: TRBJ1-3
v_gene: TRBV21-1
d_gene: .
CDR3aa: CASSSRDRGNTIYF
CDR3nt: TGTGCCAGCAGCTCCCGGGACAGAGGAAACACCATATATTTT

abundance: .
len: 14
j_gene: TRBJ1-5
v_gene: TRBV28
d_gene: TRBD1
CDR3aa: CASNYDRGHQPQHF
CDR3nt: TGTGCCAGCAACTACGACAGGGGGCATCAGCCCCAGCATTTT

abundance: .
len: 13
j_gene: TRBJ1-2
v_gene: TRBV10-2
d_gene: .
CDR3aa: CASGQQANYGYTF
CDR3nt: TGCGCCAGCGGGCAGCAAGCTAACTATGGCTACACCTTC

abundance: .
len: 13
j_gene: TRBJ1-5
v_gene: TRBV2
d_gene: .
CDR3aa: CASAQNSNQPQHF
CDR3nt: TGTGCCAGCGCTCAGAATAGCAATCAGCCCCAGCATTTT

abundance: .
len: 13
j_gene: TRBJ2-7
v_gene: TRBV11-1
d_gene: .
CDR3aa: CASSLEVAYEQYF
CDR3nt: TGTGCCAGCAGCTTAGAGGTGGCCTACGAGCAGTACTTC

abundance: .
len: 16
j_gene: TRBJ2-1
v_gene: TRBV11-1
d_gene: TRBD2
CDR3aa: CASSSSLAGGVDEQFF
CDR3nt: TGTGCCAGCAGCTCGTCCCTAGCGGGAGGAGTGGATGAGCAGTTCTTC

abundance: .
len: 14
j_gene: TRBJ1-5
v_gene: TRBV6-5
d_gene: .
CDR3aa: CASRPVRGSQPQHF
CDR3nt: TGTGCCAGCAGGCCCGTCAGGGGCAGTCAGCCCCAGCATTTT

abundance: few
len: 17
j_gene: TRBJ2-3
v_gene: TRBV25-1
d_gene: TRBD2
CDR3aa: CASSGTRTSRGTDTQYF
CDR3nt: TGTGCCAGCAGTGGAACCCGGACTAGCCGCGGCACAGATACGCAGTATTTT

abundance: .
len: 13
j_gene: TRBJ1-5
v_gene: TRBV5-1
d_gene: TRBD1
CDR3aa: CASSANRGQPQHF
CDR3nt: TGCGCCAGCAGCGCCAACAGGGGTCAGCCCCAGCATTTT

abundance: .
len: 13
j_gene: TRBJ1-4
v_gene: TRBV7-9
d_gene: .
CDR3aa: CASSIGQNEKLFF
CDR3nt: TGTGCCAGCAGCATAGGACAGAATGAAAAACTGTTTTTT

abundance: .
len: 15
j_gene: TRBJ1-5
v_gene: TRBV28
d_gene: TRBD1
CDR3aa: CASSLGDRANQPQHF
CDR3nt: TGTGCCAGCAGTTTAGGAGACAGGGCCAATCAGCCCCAGCATTTT

abundance: .
len: 18
j_gene: TRBJ2-3
v_gene: TRBV5-5
d_gene: .
CDR3aa: CASSTHPGQGLATDTQYF
CDR3nt: TGTGCCAGCAGCACCCACCCGGGACAGGGACTAGCGACAGATACGCAGTATTTT

abundance: .
len: 13
j_gene: TRBJ1-1
v_gene: TRBV20-1
d_gene: .
CDR3aa: CSASKQMNTEAFF
CDR3nt: TGCAGTGCTAGTAAGCAGATGAACACTGAAGCTTTCTTT

abundance: many
len: 16
j_gene: TRBJ2-2
v_gene: TRBV5-1
d_gene: .
CDR3aa: CASSLAVGANTGELFF
CDR3nt: TGCGCCAGCAGCTTGGCAGTTGGTGCGAACACCGGGGAGCTGTTTTTT